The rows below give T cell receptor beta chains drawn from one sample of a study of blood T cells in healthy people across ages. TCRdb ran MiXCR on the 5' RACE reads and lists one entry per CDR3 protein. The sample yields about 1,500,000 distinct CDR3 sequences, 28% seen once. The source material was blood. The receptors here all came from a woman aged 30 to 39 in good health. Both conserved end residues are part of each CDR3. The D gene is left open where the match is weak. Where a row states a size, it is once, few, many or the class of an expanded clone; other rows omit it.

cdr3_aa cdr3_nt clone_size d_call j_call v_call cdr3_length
CASSPPGHYTEAFF TGTGCCAGCAGCCCCCCGGGACACTACACTGAAGCTTTCTTT few . TRBJ1-1 TRBV6-5 14
CASSLDVAANEQFF TGTGCCAGCAGCTTAGATGTTGCAGCCAATGAGCAGTTCTTC . . TRBJ2-1 TRBV7-2 14
CASSGGEPQETQYF TGCGCCAGCAGCGGGGGGGAACCTCAAGAGACCCAGTACTTC . TRBD2 TRBJ2-5 TRBV5-1 14
CSARGGTQGARRYF TGCAGTGCTAGAGGGGGAACTCAGGGGGCGCGTCGGTACTTC . TRBD1 TRBJ2-4 TRBV20-1 14
CASCANTGELFF TGCGCCAGCTGCGCGAACACCGGGGAGCTGTTTTTT few . TRBJ2-2 TRBV10-2 12
CSAPTSGRGVETQYF TGCAGTGCCCCGACTAGCGGGAGGGGGGTAGAGACCCAGTACTTC many TRBD2 TRBJ2-5 TRBV20-1 15
CASSPSGRGRTEAFF TGTGCCAGCAGTCCCTCGGGCAGGGGAAGGACTGAAGCTTTCTTT . . TRBJ1-1 TRBV28 15
CASSQPGRRRQFF TGTGCCAGCAGCCAACCAGGTCGTCGGAGGCAGTTCTTC . . TRBJ2-1 TRBV3-1 13
CASSTGTSSGNTIYF TGCGCCAGCAGCACCGGGACAAGCTCTGGAAACACCATATATTTT once . TRBJ1-3 TRBV5-1 15
CAISESNGDGYTF TGTGCCATCAGTGAGTCGAATGGGGACGGCTACACCTTC many . TRBJ1-2 TRBV10-3 13
CSARAPSRGNEQFF TGCAGTGCTAGAGCCCCCAGTCGGGGCAATGAGCAGTTCTTC many . TRBJ2-1 TRBV20-1 14
CSAWRRALNEQFF TGCAGCGCCTGGCGGAGGGCCCTCAATGAGCAGTTCTTC . . TRBJ2-1 TRBV29-1 13
CASSVGASPYEQYF TGTGCCAGCAGCGTCGGAGCCTCCCCCTACGAGCAGTACTTC . . TRBJ2-7 TRBV9 14
CASTSGTGGYYEQYF TGCGCCAGCACCTCCGGGACAGGGGGTTACTACGAGCAGTACTTC few TRBD1 TRBJ2-7 TRBV5-1 15
CASTDDTPLEQYF TGTGCCTCAACGGACGACACTCCCCTGGAGCAGTACTTC . . TRBJ2-4 TRBV10-3 13
CASSSGLSYEQYF TGTGCCAGCAGTTCGGGACTATCTTACGAGCAGTACTTC many TRBD2 TRBJ2-7 TRBV7-2 13
CASRPGTGEEQYF TGTGCCAGCAGACCGGGGACAGGTGAAGAGCAGTACTTC . TRBD1 TRBJ2-4 TRBV27 13
CASSPPGTSGKYEQYF TGTGCCAGCAGCCCACCAGGGACTAGCGGGAAATACGAGCAGTACTTC few TRBD2 TRBJ2-7 TRBV7-2 16
CSAREGGSYNEQFF TGCAGTGCTAGAGAGGGCGGCTCCTACAATGAGCAGTTCTTC many . TRBJ2-1 TRBV20-1 14
CASSQDRGAGGDKYF TGTGCCAGCAGCCAAGATCGGGGAGCGGGGGGGGACAAGTACTTC few TRBD2 TRBJ2-7 TRBV3-1 15